The 6 T cell receptor beta chains below all came from one sample that was sequenced in a study of blood T cell repertoires in COVID-19. Repertoires were generated with immunoSEQ multiplex PCR, while TCRdb's copy carries only in-frame clones and drops some. In the table there are roughly 180,000 clones, roughly 80% of which are singletons. Sample: PBMCs or T cells enriched from blood (not recorded which). The receptors come from a woman aged 40-49 years with acute COVID-19.

V gene TRBV7-6 combines with J gene TRBJ1-2; 10 bases map to TRBD1. V was clipped by 4 bases and J by 5 bases; unmatched bases: 16. There are 18 residues in the CDR3. CDR1 and CDR2 from the germline V gene are SGHVS and FNYEAQ. CDR3: CASSSILDRGAQGYGYTF. The CDR3 coding sequence is TGTGCCAGCAGCTCAATCTTGGACAGGGGGGCCCAAGGGTATGGCTACACCTTC.

The chain links TRBV6-5 to TRBJ2-1, with D perhaps TRBD2 (6 bases). Per germline, CDR1 MNHEY and CDR2 SVGAGI. V lost 3 bases to trimming and J lost 7 bases, with 16 bases between them. This CDR3 contains 15 residues. CDR3 sequence: CASSYGGGDVNEQFF. The CDR3 bases are TGTGCCAGCAGTTATGGGGGAGGTGATGTGAATGAGCAGTTCTTC.

The CDR3 spells CASRPPGQGSSPLHF. The CDR3 coding sequence is TGTGCCAGCAGACCCCCGGGACAGGGAAGTTCACCCCTCCACTTT. The chain carries TRBV7-2 and TRBJ1-6; 9 bases fit TRBD1. CDR1 is SGHTA, CDR2 FQGNSA, per germline. V shed 6 bases, J shed 9 bases, and the junction held 9 bases outside the gene matches. CDR3 size: 15 residues. Complete variable domain (other parts from reference TRBV7-2 and TRBJ1-6): GAGVSQSPSNKVTEKGKDVELRCDPISGHTALYWYRQSLGQGLEFLIYFQGNSAPDKSGLPSDRFSAERTGGSVSTLTIQRTQQEDSAVYLCASRPPGQGSSPLHFGNGTRLTVT.

J is TRBJ2-3 and V is TRBV6-5, with TRBD1 matching 10 bases. CDR1 and CDR2 (germline): MNHEY, SVGAGI. Trimming took 0 bases from V and 5 from J; bases not matched to a gene: 5. There are 16 residues in the CDR3. The CDR3 nucleotides are TGTGCCAGCAGTTACTCCGGGACAGGGGCTTTAGATACGCAGTATTTT. Protein: CASSYSGTGALDTQYF.

The chain recombines TRBV5-1 with TRBJ1-1; no definite D call. In germline, CDR1 is SGHRS, CDR2 YFSETQ. The CDR3 length is 14 residues. V was clipped by 0 bases and J by 11 bases, with 17 bases between them. CDR3 sequence (DNA): TGCGCCAGCAGCTTGGCCCCTTTTGAGGGTACGGCTTTCTTT. Protein sequence: CASSLAPFEGTAFF.

The CDR3 nucleotides are TGTGCCAGCAGCTTTACAGGGACCACGGGAAATGAGCAGTTCTTC. Its protein is CASSFTGTTGNEQFF. This sequence joins TRBV7-2 and TRBJ2-1, with D tentatively TRBD1 (6 bases). Germline CDR1 and CDR2: SGHTA and FQGNSA. V was trimmed by 3 bases and J by 7 bases, leaving 16 bases between them. CDR3 length equals 15 residues.